The subject of this entry is one T cell receptor (beta chain). The record originates from a study of blood T cell repertoires in COVID-19. Across the study: The study drew acute and convalescent COVID-19 samples from the United States, Italy and Spain.

The table came from immunoSEQ multiplex PCR; TCRdb's copy has only in-frame clones and leaves some out. Among roughly 200,000 clones listed, around 83% were seen once. The CDR3 loop spans 15 amino acids. Germline CDR1 reads SGDLS; CDR2 reads YYNGEE. Trimming took 5 bases from V and 5 from J; bases not matched to a gene: 10. This TCR derives from a human donor in a cohort sampled during active COVID-19. What was sequenced was peripheral blood. The V and J genes are TRBV9 and TRBJ2-7, with TRBD1 matching 10 bases. CDR3 sequence: CASSSGQGTFHEQYF. The DNA of the CDR3 is TGTGCCAGCAGTTCGGGACAGGGGACATTCCACGAGCAGTACTTC.